This T cell receptor beta chain appears in the sequencing data of a study of T cell repertoires in cytomegalovirus infection. The overall study: CMV infection plus the matching HLA type was flagged by public TCR beta signatures.

Study-level points and caveats: Dominating the ex vivo response were TCR beta clonotypes that were CMV-specific and HLA-C-restricted. Summed frequency of shared TCR beta families picked out CMV carriers who also had the relevant HLA.

CDR3 length: 14 residues. Trimming left V 0 bases short and J 0 bases short, with 3 bases between. Germline CDR1 is SGHRS and CDR2 is YFSETQ. TCRdb re-called the reads through MiXCR, storing one row per CDR3 protein. The sample lists 480,000 or so distinct CDR3 sequences, around 10% occurring once. This clonotype was seen ten or more times. Its antigen is not identified. Sequencing was done on a sample of PBMCs. The chain carries TRBV5-1 and TRBJ2-2; D gene unclear. The sequence derives from a human donor in good health (CMV status not recorded). Some clones in this sample may be carry-over from other donors' samples. CDR3 in amino acids: CASSLVTNTGELFF. CDR3 sequence (DNA): TGCGCCAGCAGCTTGGTAACGAACACCGGGGAGCTGTTTTTT.